The 16 T cell receptor beta chains below all came from one sample that was sequenced in a study of CD8+ T cells in alopecia areata. Documented treatment: oral pan-JAK inhibitor, 5-10 mg twice daily. Sequencing templates came from extracted RNA that was reverse transcribed into cDNA. Assay used: immunoSEQ multiplex PCR; TCRdb lists only in-frame clones, some missing. This table holds approximately 200,000 clones, roughly three fifths found once. The material was CD4+ T cells sorted from blood, obtained at week 4, from a patient treated with tofacitinib. The receptors originated from a human donor with alopecia areata.

This chain links TRBV30 with TRBJ1-2; perhaps TRBD1 as D (6 bases). This CDR3 has 14 residues. Germline CDR1 and CDR2: GTSNPN and SVGIG (reference sequence). V was cut by 5 bases and J by 4 bases, with 17 bases left in between. For the CDR3, the DNA is TGTGCCTGGGGGCTGGGGGGCGCTTCCTATGGCTACACCTTC. Translation gives CAWGLGGASYGYTF.

This clone appeared a single time. The CDR3 DNA reads as TGTGCCACCAGCAGTATACAGGGGTGGGACAATGAGCAGTTCTTC. It yields the protein CATSSIQGWDNEQFF. The chain combines TRBV15 with TRBJ2-1; 7 bases are a match to TRBD1. With 3 bases clipped from V and 5 bases from J, the junction kept 7 bases outside the gene matches. Germline V gives CDR1 LNHNV, CDR2 YYDKDF (reference sequence). This CDR3 has 15 amino acids. Using reference TRBV15 and TRBJ2-1 for the parts outside the CDR3, the full variable domain is DAMVIQNPRYQVTQFGKPVTLSCSQTLNHNVMYWYQQKSSQAPKLLFHYYDKDFNNEADTPDNFQSRRPNTSFCFLDIRSPGLGDTAMYLCATSSIQGWDNEQFFGPGTRLTVL.

This clone was recorded a few times. This rearrangement joins TRBV7-8 to TRBJ2-4; D unresolved. Germline V gives CDR1 SGHVS, CDR2 FQNEAQ. V lost 4 bases and J lost 1, with 23 bases in between. The CDR3 spans 19 residues. The CDR3 DNA follows: TGTGCCAGCAGCTCCCTGAGCAGCGCATTTCGAGACGCCAAAAACATTCAGTACTTC. Translating it yields CASSSLSSAFRDAKNIQYF. Based on the CDR3 plus reference TRBV7-8 and TRBJ2-4, the full variable domain is GAGVSQSPRYKVAKRGQDVALRCDPISGHVSLFWYQQALGQGPEFLTYFQNEAQLDKSGLPSDRFFAERPEGSVSTLKIQRTQQEDSAVYLCASSSLSSAFRDAKNIQYFGAGTRLSVL.

This clone has only a few counts. The gene calls are TRBV19 and TRBJ1-2, with D unclear. The CDR3 loop spans 14 amino acids. Germline loops: CDR1 LNHDA, CDR2 SQIVND (reference sequence). V was cut by 3 bases and J by 1 base, with 9 bases left in between. This chain's CDR3 is CASSMGGYNYGYTF. In nucleotides, the CDR3 is TGTGCCAGTAGTATGGGAGGATATAACTATGGCTACACCTTC.

The J gene is TRBJ2-5, the V gene TRBV5-1; 7 positions match TRBD1. From germline, CDR1 is SGHRS and CDR2 YFSETQ. This CDR3 is 16 amino acids long. Trimming cost V 3 bases and J 1 base; bases outside gene matches: 9. DNA of the CDR3: TGCGCCAGCAGCTCACCGACCGGACAGGTCCAAGAGACCCAGTACTTC. It codes for CASSSPTGQVQETQYF.

V and J are TRBV28 and TRBJ2-5; 9 bases align to TRBD1. The CDR3 runs 14 residues. V was clipped by 7 bases and J by 5 bases; unmatched bases: 8. CDR1 and CDR2 (germline): MDHEN, SYDVKM. The CDR3 nucleotides are TGTGCCAGCACCCAACAGGGGGCGGGGGAGACCCAGTACTTC. It yields the protein CASTQQGAGETQYF.

The chain uses TRBV30 and TRBJ2-2, with D maybe TRBD1 (6 bases). The CDR3 has 18 amino acids. The V gene lost 0 bases and the J gene lost 1 base, with 18 bases spanning the gap. Germline CDR1 reads GTSNPN; CDR2 reads SVGIG (reference sequence). The CDR3: CAWSVPGRGPLNTGELFF. The CDR3 nucleotides are TGTGCCTGGAGTGTACCTGGCAGGGGCCCCCTGAACACCGGGGAGCTGTTTTTT.

The chain is built from TRBV15 and TRBJ2-5, with a possible D match to TRBD1 (6 bases). The germline V gene encodes CDR1 LNHNV and CDR2 YYDKDF (reference sequence). The CDR3 is 14 residues long. V was shortened by 1 base and J by 5 bases, with 11 bases between the two germline ends. The DNA for the CDR3 is TGTGCCACCAGCAGAGTTGGGGGCTCGGAGACCCAGTACTTC. Its protein product is CATSRVGGSETQYF.

This clone appeared once. The chain couples TRBV5-1 to TRBJ1-1; D is unresolved. CDR3 length: 13 residues. Germline V gene sequence: CDR1 SGHRS, CDR2 YFSETQ. Trimming took off 4 bases at V and 0 bases at J, with 7 bases between the two ends. CDR3 loop: CASSPMMNTEAFF. The DNA of the CDR3 is TGCGCCAGCAGCCCGATGATGAACACTGAAGCTTTCTTT. Using reference TRBV5-1 and TRBJ1-1 for the parts outside the CDR3, the full variable domain is KAGVTQTPRYLIKTRGQQVTLSCSPISGHRSVSWYQQTPGQGLQFLFEYFSETQRNKGNFPGRFSGRQFSNSRSEMNVSTLELGDSALYLCASSPMMNTEAFFGQGTRLTVV.

The V gene is TRBV7-8, the J gene TRBJ2-4; 7 bases are shared with TRBD1. Unmatched junction bases numbered 12, after V lost 5 bases and J lost 2 bases. The CDR3 covers 17 residues. Germline assignment: CDR1 SGHVS and CDR2 FQNEAQ. The CDR3 nucleotides are TGTGCCAGCAGCCCTCTAGGACAGGCGTGGCCCAAAAACATTCAGTACTTC. It is translated as CASSPLGQAWPKNIQYF.

The chain combines TRBV6-6 with TRBJ2-2, with D possibly being TRBD2 (5 bases). Germline V lookup: CDR1 MNHNY, CDR2 SVGAGI (reference sequence). V was shortened by 7 bases and J by 7 bases, with 19 bases between the two germline ends. The CDR3 runs 15 residues. CDR3: CASTLAGLNGGELFF. As DNA, the CDR3 is TGTGCCAGCACGCTAGCCGGATTGAACGGCGGGGAGCTGTTTTTT.

The rearrangement uses TRBV2 and TRBJ2-5, with D possibly TRBD2 on 6 matching bases. There are 15 residues in the CDR3. From germline, CDR1 is SNHLY and CDR2 FYNNEI. Trimming left V 2 bases short and J 0 bases short, with 10 bases between. The CDR3 protein is CASSEQGGDQETQYF. Written as DNA, the CDR3 is TGTGCCAGCAGTGAACAGGGCGGGGACCAAGAGACCCAGTACTTC.

V gene TRBV5-1 combines with J gene TRBJ1-2; D gene ambiguous. Germline V CDR1 and CDR2: SGHRS, YFSETQ. This CDR3 spans 14 amino acids. V lost 4 bases, J lost 0 bases, and 10 bases lay in between. CDR3 residues: CASSLDGANYGYTF. The CDR3 DNA reads as TGCGCCAGCAGCCTGGACGGAGCTAACTATGGCTACACCTTC.

This clone was counted a few times. This chain links TRBV7-9 with TRBJ1-1; no reliable D call. Between the trimmed V and J ends, which lost 3 bases and 1 base, there was a span of 9 bases. Germline CDR1 is SEHNR and CDR2 is FQNEAQ (reference sequence). The CDR3 runs 14 residues. CDR3 protein: CASSFLAGNTEAFF. CDR3 in DNA: TGTGCCAGCAGCTTCCTTGCGGGGAACACTGAAGCTTTCTTT.

The V call is TRBV4-1, the J call TRBJ1-2; D is perhaps TRBD1 (6 bases). There are 14 residues in the CDR3. V was pared by 5 bases and J by 4 bases, with 14 bases between. CDR1 is MGHRA and CDR2 is YSYEKL in the germline V gene. As DNA, the CDR3 is TGCGCCAGCAGCGTGCCGACAGGAACCTATGGCTACACCTTC. Translating gives CASSVPTGTYGYTF.

This clone was recorded a few times. The rearrangement uses TRBV7-2 and TRBJ2-1, with 14 bases lining up with TRBD2. The CDR3 contains 18 residues. With V trimmed by 5 bases and J by 4 bases, 10 bases remained unmatched. Germline V lookup: CDR1 SGHTA, CDR2 FQGNSA. The CDR3 loop is CASSPRGLAGAEYNEQFF. The DNA of the CDR3 is TGTGCCAGCAGCCCTCGGGGACTAGCGGGGGCCGAATACAATGAGCAGTTCTTC.